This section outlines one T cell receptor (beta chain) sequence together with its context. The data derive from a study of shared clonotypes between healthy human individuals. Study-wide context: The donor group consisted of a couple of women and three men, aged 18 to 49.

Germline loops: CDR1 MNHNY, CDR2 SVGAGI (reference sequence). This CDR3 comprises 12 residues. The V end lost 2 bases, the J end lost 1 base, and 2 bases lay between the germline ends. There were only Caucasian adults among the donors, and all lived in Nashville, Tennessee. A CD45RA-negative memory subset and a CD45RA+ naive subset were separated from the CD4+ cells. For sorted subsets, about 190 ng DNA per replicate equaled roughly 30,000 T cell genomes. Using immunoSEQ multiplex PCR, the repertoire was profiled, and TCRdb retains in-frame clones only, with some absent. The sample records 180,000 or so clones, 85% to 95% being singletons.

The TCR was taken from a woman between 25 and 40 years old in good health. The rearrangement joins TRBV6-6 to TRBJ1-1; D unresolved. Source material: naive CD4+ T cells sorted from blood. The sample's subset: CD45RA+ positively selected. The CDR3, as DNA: TGTGCCAGCAGTTACGCGAACACTGAAGCTTTCTTT. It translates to CASSYANTEAFF.